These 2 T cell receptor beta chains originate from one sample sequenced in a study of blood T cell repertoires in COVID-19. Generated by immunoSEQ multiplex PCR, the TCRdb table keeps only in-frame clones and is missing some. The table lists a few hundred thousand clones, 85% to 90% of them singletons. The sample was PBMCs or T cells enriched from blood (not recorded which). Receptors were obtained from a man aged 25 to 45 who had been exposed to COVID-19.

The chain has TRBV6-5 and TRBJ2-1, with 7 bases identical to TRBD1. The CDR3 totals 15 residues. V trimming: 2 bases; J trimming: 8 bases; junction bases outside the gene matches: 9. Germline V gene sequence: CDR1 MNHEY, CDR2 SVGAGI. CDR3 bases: TGTGCCAGCAGTTACGCGACAGGGATGTTCGATGAGCAGTTCTTC. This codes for CASSYATGMFDEQFF.

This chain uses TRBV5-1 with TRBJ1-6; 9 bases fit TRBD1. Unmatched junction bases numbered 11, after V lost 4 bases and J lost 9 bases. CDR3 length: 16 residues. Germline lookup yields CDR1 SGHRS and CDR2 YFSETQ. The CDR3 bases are TGCGCCAGCAGCCGGACTCCGGGACAGGGCGGTTCACCCCTCCACTTT. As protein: CASSRTPGQGGSPLHF.